This TCR beta chain was captured by sequencing in a study of blood T cells in healthy people across ages. Worth noting for this clonotype: An end of the junction does not agree with germline; a read error may underlie this.

It was with a sample-barcoded 5' primer and a J-beta primer mix that a second PCR of roughly 6 to 12 cycles was run. TCRdb independently ran MiXCR on the 5' RACE reads; one entry per CDR3 protein. The data show more than 650,000 distinct CDR3 sequences, more than 25% seen once. The CDR3 consists of 17 residues. Germline V gene lookup returns CDR1 SEHNR and CDR2 FQNEAQ (reference sequence). These same data were also listed under a study on T cells of mothers and their children. That source notes: Barcodes and 2-4 random nucleotides were added by M1S in the second PCR.

The sequenced sample was blood. The gene calls are TRBV7-9 and TRBJ1-1, with TRBD1 as a possible D gene (5 bases). The sequence derives from a boy between 10 and 17 years old in good health. CDR3 loop: CASSTLGRAGMNAEAFF. As DNA, the CDR3 is TGTGCCAGCAGCACCCTGGGCAGGGCGGGGATGAACGCTGAAGCTTTCTTT.